Listed below are T cell receptor beta chains from one sample, sequenced in a study of identical twins. One entry per CDR3 protein, called by TCRdb with MiXCR from the 5' RACE reads. The data show about 700,000 distinct CDR3 sequences, 8.5% to 9.5% seen once. These sequences were also reported in another study, on yellow fever vaccine responses in identical twins.

What was sequenced was PBMCs. The source is a woman between 18 and 30 years old in good health. CDR3s leave out the opening cysteine and the closing phenylalanine or tryptophan. Each record gives: V gene, CDR3 length, clone size, J gene, CDR3 protein. Where a row states a size, it is once, few, many or the class of an expanded clone; other rows omit it.

v_call: TRBV7-2; cdr3_length: 9; clone_size: .; j_call: TRBJ1-1; cdr3_aa: ASSPGDEAF
v_call: TRBV6-2/TRBV6-3; cdr3_length: 15; clone_size: once; j_call: TRBJ2-1; cdr3_aa: ASSYREDGLADNEQF
v_call: TRBV4-3; cdr3_length: 13; clone_size: .; j_call: TRBJ1-2; cdr3_aa: ASSQGTNYDYGYT
v_call: TRBV3-1; cdr3_length: 12; clone_size: many; j_call: TRBJ1-1; cdr3_aa: ASSQPGTFTEAF
v_call: TRBV3-1; cdr3_length: 12; clone_size: many; j_call: TRBJ1-2; cdr3_aa: ASSRRQVVYGYT
v_call: TRBV7-8; cdr3_length: 12; clone_size: many; j_call: TRBJ2-3; cdr3_aa: ASSLSLDTDTQY
v_call: TRBV12-3/TRBV12-4; cdr3_length: 13; clone_size: many; j_call: TRBJ2-5; cdr3_aa: ASSSLAGEAETQY
v_call: TRBV7-2; cdr3_length: 14; clone_size: few; j_call: TRBJ2-1; cdr3_aa: ASSIRTGLAYNEQF
v_call: TRBV20-1; cdr3_length: 12; clone_size: once; j_call: TRBJ2-7; cdr3_aa: SARSRGLLREQY
v_call: TRBV29-1; cdr3_length: 14; clone_size: .; j_call: TRBJ1-4; cdr3_aa: SVGGAGNDVGEKLF
v_call: TRBV4-3; cdr3_length: 14; clone_size: .; j_call: TRBJ2-7; cdr3_aa: ASSQELGQGFYEQY
v_call: TRBV20-1; cdr3_length: 10; clone_size: few; j_call: TRBJ1-1; cdr3_aa: SAPSLNTEAF
v_call: TRBV11-1; cdr3_length: 13; clone_size: many; j_call: TRBJ2-7; cdr3_aa: ASSSTGTGNGEQY
v_call: TRBV5-1; cdr3_length: 13; clone_size: many; j_call: TRBJ1-5; cdr3_aa: ASSASGQGNQPQH
v_call: TRBV6-1; cdr3_length: 12; clone_size: few; j_call: TRBJ2-2; cdr3_aa: ATSGTANTGELF
v_call: TRBV27; cdr3_length: 12; clone_size: few; j_call: TRBJ1-5; cdr3_aa: ASSSRRGRQPQH
v_call: TRBV29-1; cdr3_length: 12; clone_size: .; j_call: TRBJ2-5; cdr3_aa: SVESASLQETQY
v_call: TRBV5-1; cdr3_length: 12; clone_size: .; j_call: TRBJ2-7; cdr3_aa: ASSLDPAPYEQY
v_call: TRBV12-3/TRBV12-4; cdr3_length: 11; clone_size: many; j_call: TRBJ1-2; cdr3_aa: ASSQNWNYGYT
v_call: TRBV18; cdr3_length: 14; clone_size: few; j_call: TRBJ2-6; cdr3_aa: ASSPDIFSGANVLT
v_call: TRBV19; cdr3_length: 13; clone_size: .; j_call: TRBJ2-7; cdr3_aa: ASSAPGLGLGEQY
v_call: TRBV7-9; cdr3_length: 14; clone_size: .; j_call: TRBJ2-1; cdr3_aa: ASSFSAGGSHNEQF
v_call: TRBV20-1; cdr3_length: 12; clone_size: few; j_call: TRBJ2-7; cdr3_aa: SAFGTSGNIGQY
v_call: TRBV27; cdr3_length: 16; clone_size: few; j_call: TRBJ2-1; cdr3_aa: ASSYEGGMAVSYNEQF
v_call: TRBV24-1; cdr3_length: 14; clone_size: few; j_call: TRBJ2-1; cdr3_aa: ATSDSARTGGDEQF
v_call: TRBV4-2; cdr3_length: 13; clone_size: many; j_call: TRBJ2-1; cdr3_aa: ASSQEYSGDREQF
v_call: TRBV6-2/TRBV6-3; cdr3_length: 13; clone_size: many; j_call: TRBJ2-7; cdr3_aa: ASSSPMGATYEQY
v_call: TRBV3-1; cdr3_length: 13; clone_size: many; j_call: TRBJ1-3; cdr3_aa: ASSPGTVSGNTIY
v_call: TRBV12-3/TRBV12-4; cdr3_length: 15; clone_size: many; j_call: TRBJ2-5; cdr3_aa: ASSYPIHEGMGETQY
v_call: TRBV20-1; cdr3_length: 13; clone_size: .; j_call: TRBJ2-5; cdr3_aa: SARDPRGYQETQY
v_call: TRBV7-2; cdr3_length: 10; clone_size: many; j_call: TRBJ2-5; cdr3_aa: ASSLLRGTQY
v_call: TRBV5-1; cdr3_length: 11; clone_size: many; j_call: TRBJ2-7; cdr3_aa: ASSLAPVYEQY
v_call: TRBV5-1; cdr3_length: 14; clone_size: .; j_call: TRBJ2-7; cdr3_aa: ASSRTRETSLGEQY
v_call: TRBV19; cdr3_length: 11; clone_size: .; j_call: TRBJ1-2; cdr3_aa: ATRWRTNYGYT
v_call: TRBV30; cdr3_length: 9; clone_size: .; j_call: TRBJ2-7; cdr3_aa: AWTRSYEQY